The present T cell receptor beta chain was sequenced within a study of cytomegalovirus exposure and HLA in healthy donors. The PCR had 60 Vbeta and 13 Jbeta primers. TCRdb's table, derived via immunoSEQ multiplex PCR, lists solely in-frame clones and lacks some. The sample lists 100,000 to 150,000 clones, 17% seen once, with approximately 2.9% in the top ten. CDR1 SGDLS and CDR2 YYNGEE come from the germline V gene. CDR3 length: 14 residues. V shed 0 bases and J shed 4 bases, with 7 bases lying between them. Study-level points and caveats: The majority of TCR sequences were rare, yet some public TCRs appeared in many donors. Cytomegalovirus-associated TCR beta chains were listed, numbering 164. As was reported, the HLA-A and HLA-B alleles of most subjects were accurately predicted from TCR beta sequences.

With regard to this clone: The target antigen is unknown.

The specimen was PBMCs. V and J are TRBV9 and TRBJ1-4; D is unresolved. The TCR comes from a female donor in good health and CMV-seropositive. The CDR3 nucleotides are TGTGCCAGCAGCGTAGGGCAGATTAATGAAAAACTGTTTTTT. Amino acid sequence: CASSVGQINEKLFF.